This TCR beta chain was found in a study of Tregs in tolerant kidney transplant recipients. CDR1 and CDR2 from the germline V gene are ENHRY and SYGVKD. This CDR3 is 14 amino acids long. Note on this clone: At one of its ends the junction is not consistent with the germline gene, which may arise from a read error. The sequenced fragment ends 3 residues before the CDR3 boundary, so the rest is inferred from the germline J gene.

Clones were read by immunoSEQ multiplex PCR, and TCRdb kept only the in-frame ones, dropping some. The table for this sample gives 50,000 to 65,000 clones. The chain recombines TRBV10-3 with TRBJ2-2; TRBD1 aligns across 7 bases. This TCR was sampled from a human donor who received a combined kidney and bone marrow transplant. The starting material was CD4+ T cells from blood, obtained before the transplant. CDR3 bases read: TGTGCCATCAGGGAGTCCGGGACAGCCGGGGAG. Translated: CAIRESGTAGE. In full, the CDR3 is CAIRESGTAGELFF.